These 9 T cell receptor beta chains share one sample of origin, sequenced in a study of cytomegalovirus exposure and HLA in healthy donors. Amplification used 60 Vbeta primers and 13 Jbeta primers. The method was immunoSEQ multiplex PCR; TCRdb's version includes in-frame clones alone and lacks a portion of them. This table holds some 91,000 clones, around four fifths found once. The sequencing input was PBMCs. These receptors were taken from an older woman in good health and CMV-seronegative.

V gene TRBV6-1 combines with J gene TRBJ2-1, with a weak D call TRBD2 (7 bases). The germline V and J ends were trimmed by 3 bases and 15 bases, with 18 bases remaining between them. Germline V lookup: CDR1 MNHNS, CDR2 SASEGT. The length of the CDR3 is 13 residues. The CDR3 DNA follows: TGTGCCAGCAGTGATGAAAGGGGGGGTCGGCTGTTCTTC. Protein sequence: CASSDERGGRLFF.

In its sample, this clone was seen a few times. The CDR3 nucleotides are TGTGCCAGCAGCTTAGAGACAGCCGATGCCGGGGAGCTGTTTTTT. Its translation: CASSLETADAGELFF. The chain carries TRBV7-2 and TRBJ2-2; weak D call: TRBD1 (5 bases). Germline assignment: CDR1 SGHTA and CDR2 FQGNSA. The V end was cut by 1 base, the J end by 6 bases, with 12 bases between. The CDR3 runs 15 residues.

The V and J genes are TRBV7-9 and TRBJ2-1, with a tentative D call TRBD2 (7 bases). Germline V gene data show CDR1 as SEHNR and CDR2 as FQNEAQ (reference sequence). This CDR3 is built from 16 residues. V was trimmed by 1 base and J by 8 bases, leaving 18 bases between them. This CDR3 reads CASSLVGQRAGDEQFF. As DNA, the CDR3 is TGTGCCAGCAGCTTAGTGGGACAACGGGCGGGGGATGAGCAGTTCTTC.

The chain combines TRBV28 with TRBJ2-3, with 10 positions matching TRBD2. The length of the CDR3 is 17 residues. V shed 3 bases and J 3 bases; nucleotides not matched to a gene: 9. From germline, CDR1 is MDHEN and CDR2 SYDVKM. CDR3 nucleotides: TGTGCCAGCAGTTTTACCCCTAGCGGGAGTTTGACAGATACGCAGTATTTT. It encodes CASSFTPSGSLTDTQYF. Complete variable domain (other parts from reference TRBV28 and TRBJ2-3): DVKVTQSSRYLVKRTGEKVFLECVQDMDHENMFWYRQDPGLGLRLIYFSYDVKMKEKGDIPEGYSVSREKKERFSLILESASTNQTSMYLCASSFTPSGSLTDTQYFGPGTRLTVL.

The chain uses TRBV28 and TRBJ1-1; D gene uncertain. Germline assignment: CDR1 MDHEN and CDR2 SYDVKM. V lost 2 bases and J 0 bases, leaving 16 bases between the germline ends. The CDR3 length is 17 residues. CDR3 DNA: TGTGCCAGCAGTTTAGGAGACGGATCACCCATGAACACTGAAGCTTTCTTT. It specifies CASSLGDGSPMNTEAFF.

This clone turned up a few times. The rearrangement links TRBV4-3 to TRBJ2-3; 11 nucleotides align to TRBD2. This CDR3 is 18 amino acids long. V lost 2 bases to trimming and J lost 1 base; unmatched junction nucleotides: 8. Germline CDR1 and CDR2: LGHNA and YSLEER. DNA for the CDR3: TGCGCCAGCAGCCAATTTCATCGGACTAGCGGGCGCACAGATACGCAGTATTTT. Translated, it gives CASSQFHRTSGRTDTQYF.

In its sample, this clone was seen a few times. This CDR3 is CASTQGQGVADTQYF. The CDR3 nucleotides are TGCGCCAGCACCCAGGGACAGGGTGTTGCAGATACGCAGTATTTT. V gene TRBV5-1 combines with J gene TRBJ2-3; the match to TRBD1 covers 9 bases. CDR3 length equals 15 residues. The germline gives CDR1 SGHRS, CDR2 YFSETQ. V shed 6 bases, J shed 4 bases, and the junction held 9 bases outside the gene matches.

A few counts support this clone. The genes are TRBV18 and TRBJ2-7; perhaps TRBD2 as D (5 bases). Germline V gene sequence: CDR1 KGHSH, CDR2 LQKENI. This CDR3 has 15 residues. Trimming stripped 4 bases from V and 0 bases from J, with 13 bases between. This CDR3 reads CASSLGRRSSYEQYF. The CDR3 DNA reads as TGTGCCAGCTCACTGGGAAGGAGGAGCTCCTACGAGCAGTACTTC.

With regard to this clone: Since the CDR3 does not end with the conserved phenylalanine or tryptophan, this likely comes from a read error. V and J are TRBV29-1 and TRBJ2-7; D remains unclear. The CDR3 is 12 residues long. The germline V gene encodes CDR1 SQVTM and CDR2 ANQGSEA. V was pared by 3 bases and J by 7 bases, with 13 bases between. The CDR3 protein is CSVEAAPDEQYL. For the CDR3, the DNA is TGCAGCGTTGAGGCGGCCCCTGATGAGCAGTACCTC.